The 10 T cell receptor beta chains listed next were all sequenced from one sample in a study of blood T cell repertoires in COVID-19. Assay: immunoSEQ multiplex PCR; the TCRdb copy retains only in-frame clones and omits some. The data contain some 240,000 clones, around 81% of them seen just once; the ten biggest clones take up roughly 13%. Source material: peripheral blood. The receptors shown here come from a human donor in a cohort sampled during active COVID-19.

The gene calls are TRBV5-1 and TRBJ1-4; 9 bases match TRBD1. J was trimmed by 8 bases and V by 3 bases; bases with no gene match: 8. Per germline, CDR1 SGHRS and CDR2 YFSETQ. The CDR3 runs 15 residues. The CDR3 nucleotides read TGCGCCAGCAGCTACGGGACAGGGTCGGACGAAAAACTGTTTTTT. This gives the protein CASSYGTGSDEKLFF. The full variable domain, its missing parts supplied by reference TRBV5-1 and TRBJ1-4, is KAGVTQTPRYLIKTRGQQVTLSCSPISGHRSVSWYQQTPGQGLQFLFEYFSETQRNKGNFPGRFSGRQFSNSRSEMNVSTLELGDSALYLCASSYGTGSDEKLFFGSGTQLSVL.

The chain recombines TRBV9 with TRBJ2-1, with TRBD2 identical over 7 bases. The germline V gene encodes CDR1 SGDLS and CDR2 YYNGEE. J gave up 5 bases and V 4 bases, and 3 bases lay outside the gene matches. The CDR3 has 13 residues. CDR3 nucleotide sequence: TGTGCCAGCAGCCCGGGGGGAGACAATGAGCAGTTCTTC. It translates to CASSPGGDNEQFF.

The chain joins TRBV6-5 to TRBJ2-1, with 7 bases matching TRBD1. V lost 6 bases and J lost 1; bases outside the gene matches: 6. Germline CDR1 reads MNHEY; CDR2 reads SVGAGI. This CDR3 has 15 residues. The CDR3 protein is CASRPDRFSYNEQFF. The DNA of the CDR3 is TGTGCCAGCAGACCGGACAGGTTTTCCTACAATGAGCAGTTCTTC.

The V and J genes are TRBV7-6 and TRBJ1-3; 10 nucleotides align to TRBD1. The CDR3 runs 14 residues. Trimming cost V 5 bases and J 4 bases; bases outside gene matches: 2. Germline CDR1 reads SGHVS; CDR2 reads FNYEAQ. The CDR3 DNA sequence: TGTGCCAGCAGCCGACAGGGGGCGGGAAACACCATATATTTT. This codes for CASSRQGAGNTIYF.

The rearrangement links TRBV19 to TRBJ1-4; D not resolved. CDR1 is LNHDA and CDR2 is SQIVND in the germline V gene (reference sequence). This CDR3 spans 12 amino acids. With 9 bases removed from V and 4 bases from J, the gap between germline ends came to 9 bases. The chain's CDR3 is CASRELNEKLFF. Here the CDR3 DNA reads TGTGCCAGCCGCGAGCTTAATGAAAAACTGTTTTTT.

The table lists this clone with a few counts. CDR3 region: CASRKRTGNTEAFF. The CDR3 DNA follows: TGTGCCAGCAGAAAACGGACAGGGAACACTGAAGCTTTCTTT. This sequence joins TRBV6-5 and TRBJ1-1; TRBD1 aligns across 7 bases. There are 14 residues in the CDR3. CDR1 and CDR2 (germline): MNHEY, SVGAGI. V lost 6 bases, J lost 1 base, and 5 bases stayed unmatched.

The rearrangement uses TRBV9 and TRBJ1-1; no definite D call. Germline loops: CDR1 SGDLS, CDR2 YYNGEE. The CDR3 has 13 amino acids. Between the trimmed V and J ends, which lost 4 bases and 1 base, there was a span of 8 bases. The CDR3 is CASSPGSNTEAFF. The CDR3, as DNA: TGTGCCAGCAGCCCGGGATCGAACACTGAAGCTTTCTTT. Combining the CDR3 with reference TRBV9 and TRBJ1-1 gives the whole variable domain DSGVTQTPKHLITATGQRVTLRCSPRSGDLSVYWYQQSLDQGLQFLIQYYNGEERAKGNILERFSAQQFPDLHSELNLSSLELGDSALYFCASSPGSNTEAFFGQGTRLTVV.

The chain links TRBV30 to TRBJ1-3, with TRBD1 as a possible D gene (5 bases). The CDR3 contains 13 residues. Trimming took off 1 base at V and 2 bases at J, with 6 bases between the two ends. The V gene's germline CDR1 is GTSNPN and CDR2 SVGIG (reference sequence). In DNA form, the CDR3 reads TGTGCCTGGAGTGGGGGGGCTGGAAACACCATATATTTT. It codes for CAWSGGAGNTIYF.

The chain uses TRBV5-5 and TRBJ2-5, with 8 nucleotides matching TRBD1. The CDR3 extends over 14 amino acids. Trimming at V came to 3 bases and at J to 5 bases, leaving 6 bases not matched to a gene. Per the germline V gene, CDR1 is SGHKS and CDR2 is YYEKEE (reference sequence). The CDR3 DNA sequence: TGTGCCAGCAGCTCTCAGGGGGCCCTTGAGACCCAGTACTTC. Residues: CASSSQGALETQYF.

The chain joins TRBV5-5 to TRBJ1-3; D is unresolved. The CDR3 spans 16 residues. Trimming removed 4 bases from V and 4 bases from J, with 18 bases in between. CDR1 SGHKS and CDR2 YYEKEE come from the germline V gene (reference sequence). The CDR3 nucleotides are TGTGCCAGCAGCCTGGCCCCGTGGGCGTTGGGAAACACCATATATTTT. Amino acids: CASSLAPWALGNTIYF. The full variable domain, its missing parts supplied by reference TRBV5-5 and TRBJ1-3, is DAGVTQSPTHLIKTRGQQVTLRCSPISGHKSVSWYQQVLGQGPQFIFQYYEKEERGRGNFPDRFSARQFPNYSSELNVNALLLGDSALYLCASSLAPWALGNTIYFGEGSWLTVV.